The present T cell receptor (beta chain) was sequenced within a study of T cell changes during pregnancy in multiple sclerosis (dated by TCRdb to between 2019 and 2020). About the study as a whole: The study examined how the T cell repertoire changed over the course of pregnancy in women with multiple sclerosis.

The table lists this clone with a count of one. Its antigen is currently not known. Base-call qualities are not available, and no considerably larger clone is one nucleotide away. The protocol used for the library was the immunoSEQ multiplex PCR assay. Entries here come from immuneACCESS through TCRdb and include only in-frame sequences with V and J called. Some clones fail to appear in such tables; in the studies checked, an unresolved V gene covers under half of the shortfall, and the cause of the remainder is unknown. Within this sample are 60,000 to 75,000 clones, with about 91% of them counted one time only. Clones ranked in the top ten supply approximately 1.5% of the sample. CDR1 and CDR2 were assigned from the germline V gene (reference sequence) as PRHDT and FYEKMQ. Relative to germline, V is 3 bases shorter and J is 8 bases shorter, with 16 bases between their ends. The CDR3 goes from the cysteine to the phenylalanine over 14 residues. Only CDR3 DNA is held: 42 bases, read in frame from base 1.

The sequencing here drew on peripheral blood, taken in the second trimester of pregnancy. This sequence uses TRBV13 and TRBJ1-2; the D region possibly corresponds to TRBD1 (5 bases align). The sequence came from a female donor in good health, enrolled as a control in a pregnancy study. CDR3 reads: CASSFGQGVRGYTF. The nucleotides are TGTGCCAGCAGCTTTGGGCAGGGTGTGAGGGGCTACACCTTC.